Listed below are T cell receptor beta chains from one sample, sequenced in a study of cytomegalovirus exposure and HLA in healthy donors. Repertoires were generated with immunoSEQ multiplex PCR, while TCRdb's copy carries only in-frame clones and drops some. Of 90,000 to 150,000 clones listed, roughly 72% are singletons. Sequencing input: PBMCs. The receptors were gathered from a woman aged 45-60 years in good health and CMV-seropositive. Both conserved end residues are part of each CDR3. The D gene is left open where the match is weak. Clone size is not always given. Where it is, it says once, few, many or a class for expanded clones.

clone size	V gene	CDR3 length	J gene	D gene	CDR3 protein	CDR3 DNA
NA	TRBV7-2	19	TRBJ2-3	TRBD2	CASSLMVIRRLAGTDTQYF	TGTGCCAGCAGCTTAATGGTGATTAGGAGACTAGCGGGGACAGATACGCAGTATTTT
NA	TRBV30	14	TRBJ2-7	NA	CAWSVGGSTYEQYF	TGTGCCTGGAGTGTTGGGGGGTCCACCTACGAGCAGTACTTC
NA	TRBV29-1	13	TRBJ2-4	NA	CSVVGFVENIQYF	TGCAGCGTTGTCGGTTTTGTCGAAAACATTCAGTACTTC
NA	TRBV25-1	14	TRBJ1-2	NA	CASSKEIQGYGYTF	TGTGCCAGCAGTAAGGAAATCCAGGGTTATGGCTACACCTTC
NA	TRBV6-5	15	TRBJ2-7	TRBD2	CASSYAGRGAYEQYF	TGTGCCAGCAGTTACGCCGGCCGGGGGGCCTACGAGCAGTACTTC
NA	TRBV6-6	15	TRBJ2-7	TRBD1	CASSPGQGSSYEQYF	TGTGCCAGCAGCCCTGGACAGGGCAGCTCCTACGAGCAGTACTTC
NA	TRBV5-1	12	TRBJ1-4	NA	CASSPNGGQLFF	TGCGCCAGCAGCCCAAATGGGGGCCAACTGTTTTTT
NA	TRBV2	18	TRBJ2-1	TRBD2	CASSEALRASGGNNEQFF	TGTGCCAGCAGTGAAGCGCTTCGAGCTAGCGGGGGAAACAATGAGCAGTTCTTC
NA	TRBV7-6	16	TRBJ1-4	NA	CASSPRNPATNEKLFF	TGTGCCAGCAGCCCGCGAAACCCTGCAACTAATGAAAAACTGTTTTTT
NA	TRBV20-1	11	TRBJ2-1	NA	CSASSSNEQFF	TGCAGTGCTAGTTCCTCCAATGAGCAGTTCTTC
NA	TRBV29-1	12	TRBJ2-3	NA	CSVVSGTDTQYF	TGCAGCGTTGTTAGCGGCACAGATACGCAGTATTTT
NA	TRBV7-9	14	TRBJ2-1	NA	CASSLTADYNEQFF	TGTGCCAGCAGCTTGACCGCGGACTACAATGAGCAGTTCTTC
NA	TRBV30	13	TRBJ2-7	NA	CAWNRGSTYEQYF	TGTGCCTGGAACCGGGGGTCAACCTACGAGCAGTACTTC
few	TRBV21-1	15	TRBJ1-2	NA	CASSNDSLITYGYTF	TGTGCCAGCAGCAATGACAGTCTCATAACCTATGGCTACACCTTC
once	TRBV7-2	14	TRBJ1-1	NA	CASSLTGRLTEAFF	TGTGCCAGCAGCTTAACAGGGCGGCTCACTGAAGCTTTCTTT
NA	TRBV29-1	13	TRBJ2-7	TRBD2	CSVESGRAVEQYF	TGCAGCGTTGAGTCCGGGAGGGCCGTCGAGCAGTACTTC